The 12 T cell receptor beta chains listed next were all sequenced from one sample in a study of blood T cell repertoires in COVID-19. The assay was immunoSEQ multiplex PCR, and TCRdb's table has in-frame clones only and misses some. This table has a few hundred thousand clones, around 90% appearing once. Sequencing was performed on peripheral blood. These receptors were obtained from a man aged 18 to 35 who had recovered from COVID-19.

This clone was detected a few times. The J gene is TRBJ1-4, the V gene TRBV5-6, with D possibly being TRBD1 (6 bases). The CDR3 totals 17 residues. V was cut by 1 base and J by 4 bases, with 17 bases left in between. Germline V gene sequence: CDR1 SGHDT, CDR2 YYEEEE. The CDR3 reads CASSLKYGTPINEKLFF. CDR3 coding DNA: TGTGCCAGCAGCTTGAAATACGGGACACCGATTAATGAAAAACTGTTTTTT.

V gene TRBV6-5 combines with J gene TRBJ2-7, with a tentative D call TRBD2 (5 bases). The CDR3 is 12 amino acids. In germline, CDR1 is MNHEY, CDR2 SVGAGI. With 8 bases removed from V and 2 bases from J, the gap between germline ends came to 10 bases. The DNA of the CDR3 is TGTGCCAGCGATCACGGGACCTACGAGCAGTACTTC. Amino acid sequence: CASDHGTYEQYF.

The chain employs TRBV9 and TRBJ1-1; D may be TRBD1 (5 bases). The CDR3 is 16 amino acids. Germline V gene lookup returns CDR1 SGDLS and CDR2 YYNGEE. Trimming pared 0 bases from V and 5 bases from J, leaving 17 bases between. The CDR3 sequence is CASSVGGVGSVTEAFF. In nucleotides, the CDR3 is TGTGCCAGCAGCGTAGGGGGGGTCGGTTCGGTTACTGAAGCTTTCTTT.

The chain is built from TRBV6-1 and TRBJ1-2, with 9 bases lining up with TRBD1. Germline CDR1 is MNHNS and CDR2 is SASEGT. The length of the CDR3 is 17 residues. After removal of 2 bases from V and 0 bases from J, the junction contained 7 bases not matched to a gene. CDR3 loop: CASSEFDRGGPNYGYTF. The CDR3 nucleotides read TGTGCCAGCAGTGAATTCGACAGGGGGGGACCTAACTATGGCTACACCTTC.

The CDR3, as DNA: TGTGCCAGCAGCTTGTGGGAATGGGGCTTCATGAACACTGAAGCTTTCTTT. Protein product: CASSLWEWGFMNTEAFF. The genes are TRBV5-4 and TRBJ1-1, with a weak D call TRBD1 (5 bases). The V gene lost 1 base and the J gene lost 0 bases, with 16 bases spanning the gap. CDR1 SGHNT and CDR2 YYREEE come from the germline V gene (reference sequence). The length of the CDR3 is 17 residues.

The chain couples TRBV27 to TRBJ2-7; possibly TRBD2 for D (6 bases). This CDR3 region has 14 residues. Germline CDR1 is MNHEY and CDR2 is SMNVEV (reference sequence). Between the trimmed V and J ends, which lost 5 bases and 5 bases, there was a span of 16 bases. This CDR3 is CASSLGPGRNEQYF. In nucleotides, the CDR3 is TGTGCCAGCAGTCTAGGGCCAGGGAGGAACGAGCAGTACTTC.

The chain couples TRBV11-3 to TRBJ2-1, with D possibly matching TRBD1 (6 bases). Germline-derived CDR1 and CDR2 are SGHNT and YENEEA. Between the trimmed V and J ends, which lost 0 bases and 8 bases, there was a span of 14 bases. This CDR3 has 15 amino acids. CDR3 loop: CASSLEGARYDEQFF. As DNA, the CDR3 is TGTGCCAGCAGCTTAGAGGGGGCGCGGTACGATGAGCAGTTCTTC.

The CDR3 DNA follows: TGTGCCAGCAGCGTAGAACGAGGGCCGGGTACGCAGTATTTT. Its translation: CASSVERGPGTQYF. This chain uses TRBV9 with TRBJ2-3; D is perhaps TRBD2 (5 bases). Germline lookup yields CDR1 SGDLS and CDR2 YYNGEE. This CDR3 region has 14 residues. V was pared by 0 bases and J by 8 bases, with 13 bases between.

Here the CDR3 reads CASSDSKAGMSGYTF. In DNA, the CDR3 is TGTGCCAGCAGTGACTCGAAGGCAGGGATGAGTGGCTACACCTTC. The rearrangement links TRBV6-4 to TRBJ1-2; the D gene is possibly TRBD1 (5 bases). The CDR3 spans 15 residues. CDR1 MRHNA and CDR2 SNTAGT come from the germline V gene. V was shortened by 0 bases and J by 7 bases, with 15 bases between the two germline ends.

This clone was counted once. V usage is TRBV6-5 and J usage is TRBJ2-2; a weak D match, TRBD1 (7 bases). CDR3 size: 14 residues. The V gene lost 1 base and the J gene lost 9 bases, with 12 bases spanning the gap. Per the germline V gene, CDR1 is MNHEY and CDR2 is SVGAGI. Here the CDR3 DNA reads TGTGCCAGCAGTTACTATCAGGGGGGTCGGGAGCTGTTTTTT. Its translation: CASSYYQGGRELFF.

V usage is TRBV19 and J usage is TRBJ1-2; no reliable D call. The germline V gene encodes CDR1 LNHDA and CDR2 SQIVND (reference sequence). V was trimmed by 4 bases and J by 8 bases, leaving 5 bases between them. This CDR3 is built from 10 residues. The CDR3 region is CASSNGGYTF. CDR3 nucleotides: TGTGCCAGTAGTAACGGGGGCTACACCTTC.

The chain recombines TRBV2 with TRBJ2-3, with TRBD2 identical over 9 bases. The V segment lost 6 bases and the J segment 3 bases; nucleotides outside the gene matches: 4. This CDR3 has 14 residues. Germline V gene data show CDR1 as SNHLY and CDR2 as FYNNEI. For the CDR3, the DNA is TGTGCCAGCAGGCGGGGGGGCCGGACAGATACGCAGTATTTT. This sequence encodes CASRRGGRTDTQYF.